The next 20 T cell receptor delta chains were all read from a single sample in a study of delta chains in infants with herpesvirus infections. Gamma-chain- and delta-chain-specific primers converted PBMC RNA into TCR cDNA. TCRdb fed the RT-PCR reads into CATT to redo clone calling. The sample lists over 1,000 delta-chain clones; about 8.1% were seen once. This specimen was peripheral blood, taken at time point 2 of longitudinal follow-up. These receptors all stem from a human donor who was a Ugandan infant, either HIV-exposed or HIV-unexposed (not recorded which).

By share, this clone ranks as large. V gene TRDV1 combines with J gene TRDJ1; 7 nucleotides line up with TRDD3. This CDR3 has 22 amino acids. Germline CDR1 reads TSWWSYY; CDR2 reads QGS. The ends lost 0 bases at V and 0 bases at J; junction bases unmatched: 22. CDR3 sequence reads: CALGELSHLLTYWGRNTDKLIF. The CDR3 DNA follows: TGTGCTCTTGGGGAACTTTCTCACCTTCTCACGTACTGGGGACGCAACACCGATAAACTCATCTTT.

By share of the sample, this clone is large (0.1 to 1%). This rearrangement joins TRDV1 to TRDJ2; no clear D gene. Germline V CDR1 and CDR2: TSWWSYY, QGS. The V end lost 3 bases, the J end lost 8 bases, and 43 bases lay between the germline ends. The CDR3 is 24 amino acids. The DNA for the CDR3 is TGTGCTCTTGGGGAGCCTCGGAGGGTTTGGCGTCTAGGGCCGCTCAGAGAGGCAGCTGCACAACTCTTCTTT. It codes for CALGEPRRVWRLGPLREAAAQLFF.

This clone was found a few times. CDR3 loop: CACDTGDARSWDTRQMFF. The CDR3 DNA sequence: TGTGCCTGTGACACCGGAGACGCCCGCTCCTGGGACACCCGACAGATGTTTTTC. The genes are TRDV2 and TRDJ3, with D unclear. No J segment appears in TCRdb, so it was assigned here by matching the sequence to germline. Trimming cost V 0 bases and J 0 bases, with 11 bases left between them. Germline CDR1 reads GEAIGNYY; CDR2 reads EKD. This CDR3 region has 18 residues.

This clone is judged large. The V and J genes are TRDV1 and TRDJ3; TRDD3 aligns across 7 bases. After removal of 3 bases from V and 0 bases from J, the junction contained 26 bases not matched to a gene. This CDR3 is 25 amino acids long. Germline CDR1 reads TSWWSYY; CDR2 reads QGS. In DNA, the CDR3 is TGTGCTCTTGGGGATACCTCTTCCCACAGGTACTGGGGCAATGAGAGCTCCTGGGACACCCGACAGATGTTTTTC. Its protein is CALGDTSSHRYWGNESSWDTRQMFF.

For this clone: Given a much more abundant clone one base away, this may be a read error. V gene TRDV1 combines with J gene TRDJ1, with 11 nucleotides matching TRDD3. The J gene comes from matching the DNA to germline here; TCRdb lacks it. The germline gives CDR1 TSWWSYY, CDR2 QGS. There are 18 residues in the CDR3. J was trimmed by 0 bases and V by 6 bases; bases with no gene match: 12. CDR3 residues: CALGGHWGICPYTDKLIF. DNA for the CDR3: TGTGCTCTTGGCGGCCACTGGGGGATATGCCCCTACACCGATAAACTCATCTTT.

In this sample, this clone turned up a few times. The chain combines TRDV1 with TRDJ1; the D is unclear. The CDR3 has 17 residues. CDR1 is TSWWSYY, CDR2 QGS, per germline. Trimming pared 0 bases from V and 4 bases from J, leaving 18 bases between. This CDR3 is CALGELHYVENRDKLIF. The CDR3 DNA follows: TGTGCTCTTGGGGAACTGCACTACGTAGAGAACCGCGATAAACTCATCTTT.

The chain links TRDV2 to TRDJ1; D might be TRDD3 (5 bases). TCRdb leaves out the J gene; it was filled in here by matching the DNA to germline. Looked up from germline, CDR1 is GEAIGNYY and CDR2 is EKD. Trimming pared 0 bases from V and 3 bases from J, leaving 10 bases between. The CDR3 sequence is 14 residues long. In DNA, the CDR3 is TGTGCCTGTGACACCGCGGAATACGCCGATAAACTCATCTTT. Protein: CACDTAEYADKLIF.

On this clone itself: A read error is possible here, since a much larger clone lies one base away. Other nucleotide sequences from this sample produce the same CDR3. No V gene call is available, although the J gene is TRDJ1; TRDD3 reflects the table's D call only, with no check against the DNA. The CDR3 loop spans 20 amino acids. The CDR3 DNA follows: TGTGCCGCGGACCTACCCCTCTTGGTGGGGGATACCCCGGCCACCGATAAACTCATCTTT. Amino acid sequence: CAADLPLLVGDTPATDKLIF.

This clone is labeled as medium-sized. V and J are TRDV1 and TRDJ1; 7 bases align to TRDD3. After removal of 2 bases from V and 7 bases from J, the junction contained 19 bases not matched to a gene. Germline CDR1 reads TSWWSYY; CDR2 reads QGS. The length of the CDR3 is 18 residues. The CDR3 is CALGEDDPTRWGPFKLIF. The CDR3 DNA reads as TGTGCTCTTGGGGAAGATGACCCTACTCGCTGGGGGCCCTTTAAACTCATCTTT.

This clone came up a few times. The chain uses TRDV1 and TRDJ3, with D tentatively TRDD3 (5 bases). The CDR3 length is 25 residues. Per the germline V gene, CDR1 is TSWWSYY and CDR2 is QGS. Trimming took 2 bases from V and 2 from J, leaving 34 bases between them. The CDR3 spells CALGERDGLRGGSPAAAWDTRQMFF. In DNA form, the CDR3 reads TGTGCTCTTGGGGAAAGGGATGGGCTGCGGGGAGGATCTCCAGCGGCAGCCTGGGACACCCGACAGATGTTTTTC.

A word on this clone: Since a much larger clone is just one base distant, this may be a read error. Other nucleotide sequences in the sample specify the same CDR3. The V gene is listed as TRDV3; no J gene was called; the table names TRDD3, a call not compared with the DNA. The CDR3 consists of 19 residues. Germline V lookup: CDR1 TVYSNPD, CDR2 GDNSRS (reference sequence). DNA for the CDR3: TGTGCCTCCATCCCGCCCCCCTCGCTGGGGGATACAGGGGAGGATAAACTTATCTTT. It is translated as CASIPPPSLGDTGEDKLIF.

This clone is large. This sequence joins TRDV1 and TRDJ1; 13 bases map to TRDD3. V shed 4 bases, J shed 0 bases, and the junction held 29 bases outside the gene matches. Germline CDR1 and CDR2: TSWWSYY and QGS. The CDR3 covers 25 residues. The CDR3 DNA is TGTGCTCTTGGGGTGAGACGATTTGGGGCGTGTCGTATGACTGGGGGATACGCGTACACCGATAAACTCATCTTT. Its translation is CALGVRRFGACRMTGGYAYTDKLIF.

This clone counts as large. This sequence joins TRDV1 and TRDJ1, with 11 bases lining up with TRDD3. The germline V gene has CDR1 TSWWSYY and CDR2 QGS. With 1 base clipped from V and 0 bases from J, the junction kept 10 bases outside the gene matches. This CDR3 region has 19 residues. The CDR3 DNA is TGTGCTCTTGGGGAACCCCTTGGGGGATACGCCGTCTACACCGATAAACTCATCTTT. Encoded protein: CALGEPLGGYAVYTDKLIF.

By frequency in the sample, this clone is large. The chain carries TRDV3 and TRDJ2; 13 bases line up with TRDD3. Here the J gene was assigned by germline matching of the DNA, as TCRdb has none. Germline lookup yields CDR1 TVYSNPD and CDR2 GDNSRS (reference sequence). The CDR3 sequence is 19 residues long. The junction had 20 bases not matched to a gene; V was cut back by 5 bases and J by 5 bases. CDR3 sequence (DNA): TGTGCCCTCCGGCCTTCTGGTACTGGGGGATACGGAATCACAGCACAACTCTTCTTT. Translation gives CALRPSGTGGYGITAQLFF.

CDR3 coding DNA: TGTGCAGCAAGCGTGGGGGTTCCGGGAGCCTCCTGGGGGGGGATAGAGAACACCGATAAACTCATCTTT. Protein product: CAASVGVPGASWGGIENTDKLIF. This rearrangement joins TRAV29/DV5 to TRDJ1, with TRDD3 matching 8 bases. The trim removed 0 bases at V and 0 bases at J, leaving 28 bases unmatched. Germline-derived CDR1 and CDR2 are NSMFDY and ISSIKDK. The CDR3 has 23 amino acids.

This clone was picked up a small number of times. Written as DNA, the CDR3 is TGTGCCGCGAACCCCAGATCCACCTATAGTACTGGGGGACCCACCCCTGATAAACTCATCTTT. It yields the protein CAANPRSTYSTGGPTPDKLIF. The V call is TRDV2, the J call TRDJ1; 9 bases fit TRDD3. Germline CDR1 reads GEAIGNYY; CDR2 reads EKD. J gave up 5 bases and V 9 bases, and 33 bases lay outside the gene matches. The CDR3 consists of 21 residues.

Concerning this clone itself: A much larger clonotype is one base distant, so this may be a read error. The chain recombines TRDV1 with TRDJ1, with TRDD3 matching over 9 bases. The CDR3 covers 16 residues. Germline V lookup: CDR1 TSWWSYY, CDR2 QGS. The CDR3 is CALGIVLGDRTDKFIF. For the CDR3, the DNA is TGTGCTCTTGGGATTGTCCTGGGGGATCGCACCGATAAATTCATCTTT.

This clone was observed a handful of times. A single base separates this from a much larger clone, so it may be a read error. The V gene is TRDV1, the J gene TRDJ1; TRDD3 aligns across 7 bases. The germline CDR1 and CDR2 sequences are TSWWSYY and QGS. CDR3 length equals 16 residues. Trimming took 3 bases from V and 4 from J; bases not matched to a gene: 11. The CDR3 loop is CALGDLFGGLGDKLIF. The CDR3 coding sequence is TGTGCTCTTGGGGATCTATTCGGGGGATTGGGCGATAAACTCATCTTT.

This clone is termed large. J is TRDJ1 and V is TRDV1; 11 bases line up with TRDD3. The germline V gene has CDR1 TSWWSYY and CDR2 QGS. The V and J ends lost 3 bases and 7 bases, in that order; junction bases with no gene match: 19. CDR3 length: 19 residues. CDR3 loop: CALGETSLLGDKHGRKLIF. In DNA, the CDR3 is TGTGCTCTTGGGGAGACTTCCTTACTGGGGGATAAACACGGCCGTAAACTCATCTTT.

This clone was picked up a small number of times. This sequence joins TRDV1 and TRDJ1; tentative D call: TRDD2 (5 bases). There are 15 residues in the CDR3. The V and J ends lost 5 bases and 9 bases respectively, with 22 bases between them. Germline lookup yields CDR1 TSWWSYY and CDR2 QGS. This CDR3 reads CALGPQGSCPRELIF. The CDR3 nucleotides read TGTGCTCTTGGGCCCCAAGGTTCCTGCCCACGGGAACTCATCTTT.